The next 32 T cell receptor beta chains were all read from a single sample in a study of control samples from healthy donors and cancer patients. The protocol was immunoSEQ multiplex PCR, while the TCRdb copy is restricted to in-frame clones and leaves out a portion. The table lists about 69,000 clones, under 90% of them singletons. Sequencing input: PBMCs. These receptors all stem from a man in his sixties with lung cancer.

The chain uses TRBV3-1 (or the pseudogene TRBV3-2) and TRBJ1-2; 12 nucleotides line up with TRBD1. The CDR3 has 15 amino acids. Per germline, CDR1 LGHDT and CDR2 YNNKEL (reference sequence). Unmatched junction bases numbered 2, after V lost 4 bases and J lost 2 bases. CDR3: CASSLGTGGNYGYTF. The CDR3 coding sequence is TGTGCCAGCAGCCTCGGGACAGGGGGCAACTATGGCTACACCTTC.

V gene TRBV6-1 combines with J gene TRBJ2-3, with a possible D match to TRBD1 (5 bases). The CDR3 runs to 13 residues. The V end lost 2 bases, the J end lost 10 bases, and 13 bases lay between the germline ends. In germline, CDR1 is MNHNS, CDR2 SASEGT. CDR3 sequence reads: CASSERGELAQYF. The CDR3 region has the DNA TGTGCCAGCAGTGAAAGGGGCGAGCTTGCGCAGTATTTT.

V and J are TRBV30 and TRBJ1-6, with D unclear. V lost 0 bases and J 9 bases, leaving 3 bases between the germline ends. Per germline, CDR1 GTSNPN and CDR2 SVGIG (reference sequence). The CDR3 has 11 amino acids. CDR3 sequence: CAWSVSSPLHF. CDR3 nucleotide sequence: TGTGCCTGGAGTGTGAGTTCACCCCTCCACTTT.

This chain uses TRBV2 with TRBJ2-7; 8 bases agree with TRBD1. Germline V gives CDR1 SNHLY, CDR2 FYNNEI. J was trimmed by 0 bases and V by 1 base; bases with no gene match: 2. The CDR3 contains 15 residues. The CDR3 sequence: CASSEGGQDSYEQYF. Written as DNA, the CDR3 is TGTGCCAGCAGTGAAGGGGGACAGGACTCCTACGAGCAGTACTTC.

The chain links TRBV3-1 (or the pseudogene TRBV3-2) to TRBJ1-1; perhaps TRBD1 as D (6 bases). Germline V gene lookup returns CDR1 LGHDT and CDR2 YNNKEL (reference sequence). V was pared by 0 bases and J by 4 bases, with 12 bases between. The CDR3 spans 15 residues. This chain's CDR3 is CASSQEQTGSTEAFF. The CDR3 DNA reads TGTGCCAGCAGCCAAGAGCAAACAGGGAGCACTGAAGCTTTCTTT.

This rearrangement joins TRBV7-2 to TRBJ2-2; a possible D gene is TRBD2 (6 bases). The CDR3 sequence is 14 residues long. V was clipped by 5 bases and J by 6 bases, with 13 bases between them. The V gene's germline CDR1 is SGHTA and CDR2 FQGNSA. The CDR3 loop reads CASSGGVGAGELFF. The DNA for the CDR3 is TGTGCCAGCAGCGGCGGGGTGGGGGCCGGGGAGCTGTTTTTT.

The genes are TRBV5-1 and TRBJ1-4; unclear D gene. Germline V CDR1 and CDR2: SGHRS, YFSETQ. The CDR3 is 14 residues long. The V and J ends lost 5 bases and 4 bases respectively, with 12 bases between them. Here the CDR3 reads CASSDRPDNEKLFF. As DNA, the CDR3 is TGCGCCAGCAGTGACCGGCCAGATAATGAAAAACTGTTTTTT.

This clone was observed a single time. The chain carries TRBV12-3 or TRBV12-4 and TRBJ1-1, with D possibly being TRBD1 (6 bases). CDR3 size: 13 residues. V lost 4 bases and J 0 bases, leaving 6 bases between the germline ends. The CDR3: CASSWDMNTEAFF. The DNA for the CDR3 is TGTGCCAGCAGTTGGGACATGAACACTGAAGCTTTCTTT.

The CDR3 DNA sequence: TGTGCCACCAGGGGACAGGCCGGCACTGAAGCTTTCTTT. This sequence encodes CATRGQAGTEAFF. The chain carries TRBV24-1 and TRBJ1-1, with 8 bases fitting TRBD1. In germline, CDR1 is KGHDR, CDR2 SFDVKD. Germline trimming cut 7 bases from V and 4 bases from J; bases unmatched to any gene: 4. The CDR3 contains 13 residues.

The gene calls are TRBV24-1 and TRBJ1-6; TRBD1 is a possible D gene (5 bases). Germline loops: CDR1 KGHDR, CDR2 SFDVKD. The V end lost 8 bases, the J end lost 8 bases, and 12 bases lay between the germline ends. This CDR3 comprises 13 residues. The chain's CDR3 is CATNRDGYSPLHF. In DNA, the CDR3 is TGTGCCACCAACCGGGACGGGTATTCACCCCTCCACTTT.

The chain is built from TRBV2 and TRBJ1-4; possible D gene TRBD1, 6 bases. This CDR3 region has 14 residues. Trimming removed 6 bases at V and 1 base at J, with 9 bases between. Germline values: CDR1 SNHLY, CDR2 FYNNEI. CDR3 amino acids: CASRQGITNEKLFF. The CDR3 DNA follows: TGTGCCAGCAGACAGGGAATAACTAATGAAAAACTGTTTTTT.

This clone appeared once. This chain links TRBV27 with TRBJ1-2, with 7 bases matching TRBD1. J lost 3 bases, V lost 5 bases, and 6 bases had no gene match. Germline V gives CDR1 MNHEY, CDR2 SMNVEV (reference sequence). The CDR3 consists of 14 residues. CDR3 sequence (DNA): TGTGCCAGCAGTCGACAGGGTAGGGACTATGGCTACACCTTC. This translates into CASSRQGRDYGYTF.

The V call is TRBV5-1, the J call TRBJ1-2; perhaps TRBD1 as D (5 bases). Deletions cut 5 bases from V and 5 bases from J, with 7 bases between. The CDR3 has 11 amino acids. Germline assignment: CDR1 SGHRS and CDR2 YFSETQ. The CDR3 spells CASRDKYGYTF. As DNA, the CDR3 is TGCGCCAGCAGGGACAAGTATGGCTACACCTTC.

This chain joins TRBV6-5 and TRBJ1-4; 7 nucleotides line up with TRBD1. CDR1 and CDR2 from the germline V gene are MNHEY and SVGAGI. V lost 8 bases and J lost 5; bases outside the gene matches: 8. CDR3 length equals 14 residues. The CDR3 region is CASRFRGKNEKLFF. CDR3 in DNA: TGTGCCAGCCGATTCAGGGGGAAAAATGAAAAACTGTTTTTT.

CDR3 sequence (DNA): TGTGCCAGCAGCGTAGGTGAAGGGAACTCCTACGAGCAGTACTTC. Translated: CASSVGEGNSYEQYF. V and J are TRBV9 and TRBJ2-7; D gene uncertain. Germline values: CDR1 SGDLS, CDR2 YYNGEE. The ends were cut back, 0 bases at V and 0 bases at J, with 10 bases in the middle. The CDR3 covers 15 residues.

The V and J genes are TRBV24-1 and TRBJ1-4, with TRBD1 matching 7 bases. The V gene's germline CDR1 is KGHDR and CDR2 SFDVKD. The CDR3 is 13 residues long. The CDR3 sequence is CATRGPANEKLFF. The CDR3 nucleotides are TGTGCAACGAGGGGGCCGGCTAATGAAAAACTGTTTTTT.

The CDR3 DNA reads TGTGCCAGCAGTTACATGTTTTCGGACAGGGACTTCACTGAAGCTTTCTTT. Translation gives CASSYMFSDRDFTEAFF. This chain links TRBV6-2 or TRBV6-3 with TRBJ1-1; 8 bases fit TRBD1. The V gene's germline CDR1 is MNHEY and CDR2 SVGEGT. This CDR3 comprises 17 residues. Trimming removed 2 bases from V and 4 bases from J; junction bases left unmatched: 12.

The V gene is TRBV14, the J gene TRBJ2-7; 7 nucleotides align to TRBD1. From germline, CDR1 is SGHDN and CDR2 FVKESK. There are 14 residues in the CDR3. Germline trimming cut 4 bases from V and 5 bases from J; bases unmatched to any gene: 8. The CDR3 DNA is TGTGCCAGCAGCCCCGGAAGGGGGCTACACGAGCAGTACGTC. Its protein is CASSPGRGLHEQYV.

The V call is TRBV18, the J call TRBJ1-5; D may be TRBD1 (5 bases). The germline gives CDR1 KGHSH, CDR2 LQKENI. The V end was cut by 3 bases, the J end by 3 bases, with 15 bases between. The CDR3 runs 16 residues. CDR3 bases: TGTGCCAGCTCACCCAAAGGAGGGGTAAACAATCAGCCCCAGCATTTT. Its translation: CASSPKGGVNNQPQHF. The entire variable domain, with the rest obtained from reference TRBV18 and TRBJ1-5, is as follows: NAGVMQNPRHLVRRRGQEARLRCSPMKGHSHVYWYRQLPEEGLKFMVYLQKENIIDESGMPKERFSAEFPKEGPSILRIQQVVRGDSAAYFCASSPKGGVNNQPQHFGDGTRLSIL.

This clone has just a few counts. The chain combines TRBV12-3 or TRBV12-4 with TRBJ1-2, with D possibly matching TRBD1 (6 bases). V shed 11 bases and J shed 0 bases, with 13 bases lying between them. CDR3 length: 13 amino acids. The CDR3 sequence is CAGRGGPNYGYTF. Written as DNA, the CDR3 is TGTGCCGGAAGGGGGGGTCCTAACTATGGCTACACCTTC.

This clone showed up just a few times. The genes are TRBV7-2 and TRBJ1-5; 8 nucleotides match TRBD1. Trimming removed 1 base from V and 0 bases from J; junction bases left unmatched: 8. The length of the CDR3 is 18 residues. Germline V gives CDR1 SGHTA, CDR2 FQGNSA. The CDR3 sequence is CASSLGVTGGFSNQPQHF. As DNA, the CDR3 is TGTGCCAGCAGCTTAGGGGTAACAGGGGGATTTAGCAATCAGCCCCAGCATTTT.

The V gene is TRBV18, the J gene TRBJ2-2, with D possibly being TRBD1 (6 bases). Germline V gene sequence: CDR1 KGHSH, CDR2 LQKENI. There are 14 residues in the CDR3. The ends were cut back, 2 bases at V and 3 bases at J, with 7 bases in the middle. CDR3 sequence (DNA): TGTGCCAGCTCACCAAACAGGGACACCGGGGAGCTGTTTTTT. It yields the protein CASSPNRDTGELFF.

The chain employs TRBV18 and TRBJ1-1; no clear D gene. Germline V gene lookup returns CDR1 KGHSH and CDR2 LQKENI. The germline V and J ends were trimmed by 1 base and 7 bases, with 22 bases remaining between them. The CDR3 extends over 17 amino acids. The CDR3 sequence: CASSPRREARSSGEAFF. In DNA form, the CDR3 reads TGTGCCAGCTCACCACGAAGGGAGGCCCGGAGTTCTGGTGAAGCTTTCTTT.

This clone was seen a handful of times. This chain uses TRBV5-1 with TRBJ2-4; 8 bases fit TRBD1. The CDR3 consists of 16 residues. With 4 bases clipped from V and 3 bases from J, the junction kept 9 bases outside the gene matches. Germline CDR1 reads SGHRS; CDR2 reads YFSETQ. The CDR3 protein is CASSPGQGDSKNIQYF. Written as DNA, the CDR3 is TGCGCCAGCAGCCCCGGACAGGGTGATAGCAAAAACATTCAGTACTTC.

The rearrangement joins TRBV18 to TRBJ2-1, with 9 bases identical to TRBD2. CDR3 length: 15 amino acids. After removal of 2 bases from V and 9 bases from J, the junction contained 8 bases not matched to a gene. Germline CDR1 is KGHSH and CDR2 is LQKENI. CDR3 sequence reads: CASSPSAGGTSEQFF. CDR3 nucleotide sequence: TGTGCCAGCTCACCATCCGCGGGGGGGACTAGTGAGCAGTTCTTC. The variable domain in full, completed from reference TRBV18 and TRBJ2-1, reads NAGVMQNPRHLVRRRGQEARLRCSPMKGHSHVYWYRQLPEEGLKFMVYLQKENIIDESGMPKERFSAEFPKEGPSILRIQQVVRGDSAAYFCASSPSAGGTSEQFFGPGTRLTVL.

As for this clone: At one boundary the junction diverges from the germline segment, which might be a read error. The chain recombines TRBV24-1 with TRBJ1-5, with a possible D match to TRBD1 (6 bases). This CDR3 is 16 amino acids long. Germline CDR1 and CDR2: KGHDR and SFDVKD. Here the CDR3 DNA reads TGTGCCACCGGTGAAGGACAGTCCTTTCCCAATCAGCCCCAGCATTTT. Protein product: CATGEGQSFPNQPQHF.

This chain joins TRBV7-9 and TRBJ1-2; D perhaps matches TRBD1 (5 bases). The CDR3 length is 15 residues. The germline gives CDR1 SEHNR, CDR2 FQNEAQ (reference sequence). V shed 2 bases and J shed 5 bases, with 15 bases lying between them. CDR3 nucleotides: TGTGCCAGCAGCTTAAATACAGGTCATGCGTATGGCTACACCTTC. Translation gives CASSLNTGHAYGYTF.

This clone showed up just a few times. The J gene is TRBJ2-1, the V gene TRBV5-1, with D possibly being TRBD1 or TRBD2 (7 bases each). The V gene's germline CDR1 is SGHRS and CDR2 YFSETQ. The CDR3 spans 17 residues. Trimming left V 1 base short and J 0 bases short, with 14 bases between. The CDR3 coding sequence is TGCGCCAGCAGCTTGACGACAGGGAGGGTCTCCTACAATGAGCAGTTCTTC. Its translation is CASSLTTGRVSYNEQFF.

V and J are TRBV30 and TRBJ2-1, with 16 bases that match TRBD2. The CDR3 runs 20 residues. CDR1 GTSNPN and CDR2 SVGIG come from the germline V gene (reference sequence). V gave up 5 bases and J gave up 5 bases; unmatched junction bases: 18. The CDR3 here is CAWAGYTGTSGGAGNNEQFF. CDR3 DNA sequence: TGTGCCTGGGCCGGTTATACCGGGACTAGCGGGGGGGCTGGAAACAATGAGCAGTTCTTC.

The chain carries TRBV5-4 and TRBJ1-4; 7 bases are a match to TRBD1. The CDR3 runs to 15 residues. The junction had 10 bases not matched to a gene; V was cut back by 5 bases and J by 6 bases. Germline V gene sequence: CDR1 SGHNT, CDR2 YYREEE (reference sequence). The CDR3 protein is CASRNRQGSDEKLFF. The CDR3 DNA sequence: TGTGCCAGCAGAAACCGACAGGGTTCGGATGAAAAACTGTTTTTT.

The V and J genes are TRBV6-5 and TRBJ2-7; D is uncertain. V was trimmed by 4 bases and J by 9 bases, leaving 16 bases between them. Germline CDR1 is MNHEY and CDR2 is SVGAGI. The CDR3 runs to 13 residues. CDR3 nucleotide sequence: TGTGCCAGCAGTTTTGACACCGTCGGGCGGCAGTACTTC. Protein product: CASSFDTVGRQYF.

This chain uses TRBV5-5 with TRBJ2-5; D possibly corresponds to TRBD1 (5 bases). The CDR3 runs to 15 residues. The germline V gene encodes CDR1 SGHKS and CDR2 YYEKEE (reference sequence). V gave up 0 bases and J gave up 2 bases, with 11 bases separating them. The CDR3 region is CASSLGLAGQETQYF. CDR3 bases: TGTGCCAGCAGCTTGGGGTTGGCAGGGCAAGAGACCCAGTACTTC.